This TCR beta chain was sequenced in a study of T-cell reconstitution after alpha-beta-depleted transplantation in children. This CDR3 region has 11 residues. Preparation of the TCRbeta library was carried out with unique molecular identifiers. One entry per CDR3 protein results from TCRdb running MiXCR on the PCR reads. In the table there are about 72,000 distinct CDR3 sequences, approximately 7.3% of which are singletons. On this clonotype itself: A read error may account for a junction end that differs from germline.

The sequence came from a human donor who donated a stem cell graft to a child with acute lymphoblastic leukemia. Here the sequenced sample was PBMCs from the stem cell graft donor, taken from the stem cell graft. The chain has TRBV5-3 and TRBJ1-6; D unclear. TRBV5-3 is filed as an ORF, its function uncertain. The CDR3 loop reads CARRPSGSGPF. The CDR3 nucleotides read TGTGCCAGAAGGCCTTCGGGAAGCGGTCCATTT.